This T cell receptor beta chain was recovered during a study of shared clonotypes between healthy human individuals. Some clones are missing from TCRdb's copy, which holds only in-frame ones; the method was immunoSEQ multiplex PCR. The sample contains 950,000 to 1,100,000 clones, around 76% of which appear only once. With 7 bases removed from V and 6 bases from J, the gap between germline ends came to 13 bases. The length of the CDR3 is 12 residues. CDR1 and CDR2 (germline): SNHLY, FYNNEI. The V and J genes are TRBV2 and TRBJ2-7; D is perhaps TRBD1 (6 bases). The material sequenced was memory CD4+ T cells sorted from blood. Subset in this sample: CD45RA-negative fraction. The sequence was obtained from a man younger than 35 in good health. The CDR3: CASKRFRGEQYF. The CDR3 DNA follows: TGTGCCAGCAAGCGTTTCAGGGGCGAGCAGTACTTC.